What follows describes a single T cell receptor (beta chain). These data originate in a study of blood T cell repertoires in COVID-19. The V segment lost 6 bases and the J segment 0 bases; nucleotides outside the gene matches: 1. CDR3 length: 14 residues. CDR1 MNHNY and CDR2 SVGAGI come from the germline V gene (reference sequence). The assay was immunoSEQ multiplex PCR, and TCRdb's table has in-frame clones only and misses some. The table lists tens of thousands of clones, approximately 72% of them singletons. The rearrangement links TRBV6-6 to TRBJ2-3; 9 bases fit TRBD2. The TCR sequence derives from a man aged 80 or over with acute or convalescent COVID-19. Sequencing was carried out using peripheral blood. In DNA form, the CDR3 reads TGTGCCAGCAGAGCGGGGGGCAGCACAGATACGCAGTATTTT. Protein sequence: CASRAGGSTDTQYF.